This paragraph reports one TCR beta chain. Its target is unknown. The same CDR3 also results from other DNA sequences found in this sample. V was cut by 3 bases and J by 5 bases, with 8 bases left in between. This CDR3 spans 12 amino acids. Germline-derived CDR1 and CDR2 are SGDLS and YYNGEE. The source of the sample is a study of OX40 agonist ivuxolimab in advanced cancers. Background on the study: Participants could have had prior anti-PD-1, anti-PD-L1 or anti-CTLA-4 therapy, and 40% had some. Findings and caveats of the study: By week 6 at 0.1 to 3.0 mg/kg, blood CD4+ and CD8+ T cells had expanded clonally. Compared with CD4+, CD8+ T cells on average had more expanded clones.

Any history of autoimmune disease or systemic immunosuppression disqualified patients. TCRdb keeps only in-frame clones here, not all; method: immunoSEQ multiplex PCR. This table has approximately 22,000 clones, around 83% appearing once. This chain links TRBV9 with TRBJ1-2; a possible D gene is TRBD1 (6 bases). The TCR was taken from an adult with an advanced solid tumor such as melanoma, head and neck, liver or kidney cancer. Material: CD4+ or CD8+ T cells sorted from blood, obtained in a trial of the OX40 agonist ivuxolimab. The CDR3 loop reads CASSGQDYGYTF. For the CDR3, the DNA is TGTGCCAGCAGCGGACAGGATTATGGCTACACCTTC.